The 17 T cell receptor beta chains given below trace back to one sample, sequenced in a study of vaccination and CD4 T cells after COVID-19. The Oncomine TCR Beta short-read assay was applied to DNA of cultured CD4+ T cells. One entry per CDR3 protein, called by TCRdb with MiXCR from the PCR reads. The repertoire includes roughly 20,000 distinct CDR3 sequences, roughly 70% of them detected once, and about 8.3% sits in the top ten. The sample's treatment: roughly ten-day PBMC culture with coronavirus spike peptide pools or control peptides (ViraFEST assay). For these TCRs, the target antigens are not known. The sequenced sample consisted of CD4+ T cells from blood, cultured in vitro. All receptors come from a human donor who had recovered from COVID-19.

This rearrangement joins TRBV7-9 to TRBJ2-7, with D possibly TRBD1 on 7 matching bases. Germline assignment: CDR1 SEHNR and CDR2 FQNEAQ (reference sequence). V lost 7 bases and J 3 bases, leaving 13 bases between the germline ends. The length of the CDR3 is 13 residues. The CDR3: CASTAGQNYEQYF. Here the CDR3 DNA reads TGTGCCAGCACCGCGGGACAGAACTACGAGCAGTACTTC.

This chain joins TRBV30 and TRBJ1-1; 9 bases fit TRBD1. This CDR3 is built from 15 residues. CDR1 is GTSNPN and CDR2 is SVGIG in the germline V gene (reference sequence). The V and J ends lost 3 bases and 1 base, in that order; junction bases with no gene match: 6. This CDR3 reads CAWSGKGQGNTEAFF. As DNA, the CDR3 is TGTGCCTGGAGCGGTAAGGGACAGGGGAACACTGAAGCTTTCTTT.

The CDR3 region has the DNA TGTGCCAGCAGTTCCAGACAGGGGGCACCCCTCCACTTT. Its translation: CASSSRQGAPLHF. This chain uses TRBV2 with TRBJ1-6; the match to TRBD1 covers 9 bases. Germline V gene sequence: CDR1 SNHLY, CDR2 FYNNEI. The CDR3 is 13 residues long. V was pared by 5 bases and J by 11 bases, with 4 bases of the junction left unmatched.

V and J are TRBV6-1 and TRBJ2-5; D remains unclear. V lost 6 bases and J 3 bases, leaving 8 bases between the germline ends. The germline V gene encodes CDR1 MNHNS and CDR2 SASEGT. The CDR3 contains 12 residues. This CDR3 is CASRTIEETQYF. The CDR3 DNA sequence: TGTGCCAGCAGGACGATTGAAGAGACCCAGTACTTC.

The J gene is TRBJ2-2, the V gene TRBV2; TRBD1 is a possible D gene (5 bases). V lost 6 bases and J 5 bases, leaving 16 bases between the germline ends. Germline CDR1 reads SNHLY; CDR2 reads FYNNEI. This CDR3 has 15 residues. The CDR3 DNA reads as TGTGCCAGCAGGGCAGGACACGGAAATACCGGGGAGCTGTTTTTT. Translation: CASRAGHGNTGELFF.

The chain couples TRBV28 to TRBJ1-4; possibly TRBD1 for D (5 bases). The CDR3 length is 12 residues. Trimming pared 6 bases from V and 8 bases from J, leaving 10 bases between. Germline CDR1 is MDHEN and CDR2 is SYDVKM. In nucleotides, the CDR3 is TGTGCCAGCAGACTAAGGGGAGAAAAACTGTTTTTT. It encodes CASRLRGEKLFF.

This chain connects TRBV7-2 to TRBJ1-5; D is uncertain. The CDR3 contains 14 residues. Looked up from germline, CDR1 is SGHTA and CDR2 is FQGNSA. The germline V and J ends were trimmed by 10 bases and 2 bases, with 15 bases remaining between them. Here the CDR3 DNA reads TGTGCCACATCTGTAGGGTTGGGCAATCAGCCCCAGCATTTT. It is translated as CATSVGLGNQPQHF.

The genes are TRBV5-1 and TRBJ1-2; D unclear. V was clipped by 7 bases and J by 1 base, with 17 bases between them. CDR3 length: 15 residues. The V gene's germline CDR1 is SGHRS and CDR2 YFSETQ. CDR3 coding DNA: TGCGCCAGCGGCGGTTCTGGGATGTTTAACTATGGCTACACCTTC. Translating it yields CASGGSGMFNYGYTF.

Comment on this clonotype: One end of the junction is discordant with germline, which a read error may explain. The rearrangement links TRBV6-1 to TRBJ2-7; 9 positions match TRBD2. This CDR3 has 16 amino acids. CDR1 and CDR2 from the germline V gene are MNHNS and SASEGT. CDR3 in amino acids: CASRPSASGTSNEQYF. CDR3 nucleotide sequence: TGTGCCAGCAGACCGAGCGCCTCCGGGACTAGCAACGAGCAGTACTTT.

CDR3 bases: TGTGCCACCAGCTGGGGGAGACAGACCCGCACAGATACGCAGTATTTT. Translated: CATSWGRQTRTDTQYF. The rearrangement links TRBV15 to TRBJ2-3; D assignment may be TRBD1 or TRBD2 (5 bases each). V was clipped by 5 bases and J by 1 base, with 16 bases between them. The CDR3 covers 16 residues. Germline V gene sequence: CDR1 LNHNV, CDR2 YYDKDF (reference sequence).

This chain links TRBV11-2 with TRBJ2-7, with D uncertain. The germline V and J ends were trimmed by 4 bases and 3 bases, with 13 bases remaining between them. Germline V gene data show CDR1 as SGHAT and CDR2 as FQNNGV. CDR3 length: 14 amino acids. CDR3 sequence reads: CASSSTLVLYEQYF. CDR3 DNA sequence: TGTGCCAGCAGCTCTACTCTAGTGCTCTACGAGCAGTACTTC.

The chain links TRBV15 to TRBJ1-4; D unresolved. CDR3 length: 13 residues. Trimming took off 3 bases at V and 7 bases at J, with 9 bases between the two ends. In germline, CDR1 is LNHNV, CDR2 YYDKDF (reference sequence). CDR3 DNA: TGTGCCACCAGCAGGTCAAGGGTTGAAAAACTGTTTTTT. Translation: CATSRSRVEKLFF.

The chain joins TRBV24-1 to TRBJ2-1; 10 nucleotides align to TRBD1. V trimming: 5 bases; J trimming: 9 bases; junction bases outside the gene matches: 9. CDR1 KGHDR and CDR2 SFDVKD come from the germline V gene. This CDR3 spans 15 amino acids. The CDR3 is CATSAPDRGMGEQFF. In DNA, the CDR3 is TGTGCCACCAGTGCCCCGGACAGGGGGATGGGTGAGCAGTTCTTC.

The chain joins TRBV27 to TRBJ1-1; D is undetermined. The CDR3 is 14 residues long. Trimming took off 6 bases at V and 1 base at J, with 12 bases between the two ends. Germline V lookup: CDR1 MNHEY, CDR2 SMNVEV (reference sequence). CDR3 DNA sequence: TGTGCCAGCAGCCGACGTCCGGCGAACACTGAAGCTTTCTTT. Residues: CASSRRPANTEAFF.

The chain is built from TRBV7-9 and TRBJ1-1; TRBD1 might be the D (5 bases). Trimming left V 7 bases short and J 4 bases short, with 19 bases between. The CDR3 contains 15 residues. CDR1 and CDR2 from the germline V gene are SEHNR and FQNEAQ (reference sequence). The CDR3 sequence is CASTRGRAMATEAFF. DNA for the CDR3: TGTGCCAGCACTCGGGGACGGGCCATGGCCACTGAAGCTTTCTTT.

The rearrangement joins TRBV28 to TRBJ1-5, with 10 bases fitting TRBD1. V gave up 4 bases and J gave up 6 bases; unmatched junction bases: 6. This CDR3 has 15 residues. The germline V gene has CDR1 MDHEN and CDR2 SYDVKM. The CDR3 sequence is CASSSPTGGGQPQHF. CDR3 in DNA: TGTGCCAGCAGTTCCCCGACAGGGGGCGGTCAGCCCCAGCATTTT.

This chain joins TRBV7-8 and TRBJ1-5; no clear D gene. Trimming took off 0 bases at V and 0 bases at J, with 9 bases between the two ends. The CDR3 spans 16 residues. Germline V gene lookup returns CDR1 SGHVS and CDR2 FQNEAQ. CDR3 protein: CASSLAGRYSNQPQHF. CDR3 DNA: TGTGCCAGCAGCTTAGCTGGGAGGTATAGCAATCAGCCCCAGCATTTT.